These T cell receptor beta chains were read from a single sample in a study of CD8 T cells in Susac syndrome. One entry per CDR3 protein, called by TCRdb with MiXCR from the immunoSEQ multiplex PCR reads. The sample has around 180,000 distinct CDR3 sequences; over 85% are singletons. Source material: CD4+ T cells from PBMCs. The source is a human donor with multiple sclerosis. Both conserved end residues are part of each CDR3. Each record gives: J gene, V gene, clone size, D gene, CDR3 protein, CDR3 DNA. D genes are given only for firm matches. Part of the rows lack a size; the others show once, few, many or a class for expanded clones.

J gene: TRBJ2-3; V gene: TRBV2; clone size: once; D gene: -; CDR3 protein: CASSSEDTQYF; CDR3 DNA: TGTGCCAGCAGTTCTGAAGATACGCAGTATTTT
J gene: TRBJ1-2; V gene: TRBV30; clone size: -; D gene: -; CDR3 protein: CAWSIGAAAYGYTF; CDR3 DNA: TGTGCCTGGAGTATAGGGGCCGCGGCCTATGGCTACACCTTC
J gene: TRBJ2-4; V gene: TRBV30; clone size: -; D gene: TRBD2; CDR3 protein: CAWSVLGGGSGTLAKNIQYF; CDR3 DNA: TGTGCCTGGAGTGTACTAGGGGGAGGTAGCGGGACCTTAGCCAAAAACATTCAGTACTTC
J gene: TRBJ1-1; V gene: TRBV2; clone size: -; D gene: -; CDR3 protein: CASSEGGVAFF; CDR3 DNA: TGTGCCAGCAGTGAAGGTGGAGTAGCTTTCTTT
J gene: TRBJ1-1; V gene: TRBV28; clone size: -; D gene: -; CDR3 protein: CASSLAPGASNTEAFF; CDR3 DNA: TGTGCCAGCAGTTTAGCTCCTGGGGCTTCGAACACTGAAGCTTTCTTT
J gene: TRBJ2-2; V gene: TRBV30; clone size: -; D gene: -; CDR3 protein: CAWSVLKSGDGELFF; CDR3 DNA: TGTGCCTGGAGTGTATTAAAATCTGGGGACGGGGAGCTGTTTTTT
J gene: TRBJ1-2; V gene: TRBV12-3/TRBV12-4; clone size: -; D gene: -; CDR3 protein: CASSDGVGLSYGYTF; CDR3 DNA: TGTGCCAGCAGTGACGGAGTAGGGCTCAGCTATGGCTACACCTTC
J gene: TRBJ2-7; V gene: TRBV9; clone size: -; D gene: -; CDR3 protein: CASGSLLGHEQYF; CDR3 DNA: TGTGCCAGCGGGTCACTACTTGGCCACGAGCAGTACTTC
J gene: TRBJ1-1; V gene: TRBV3-1; clone size: -; D gene: TRBD1; CDR3 protein: CASSQRGQTEAFF; CDR3 DNA: TGTGCCAGCAGCCAAAGGGGGCAGACTGAAGCTTTCTTT
J gene: TRBJ2-3; V gene: TRBV2; clone size: -; D gene: TRBD2; CDR3 protein: CASSSGTLPADTQYF; CDR3 DNA: TGTGCCAGCAGTAGCGGGACTCTCCCTGCAGATACGCAGTATTTT
J gene: TRBJ1-5; V gene: TRBV20-1; clone size: -; D gene: -; CDR3 protein: CSARDRGSGPQHF; CDR3 DNA: TGCAGTGCTAGAGATCGGGGCTCGGGGCCCCAGCATTTT
J gene: TRBJ1-6; V gene: TRBV12-3/TRBV12-4; clone size: -; D gene: -; CDR3 protein: CASSFGGPAPLHF; CDR3 DNA: TGTGCCAGCAGTTTCGGGGGACCGGCACCCCTCCACTTT
J gene: TRBJ2-7; V gene: TRBV20-1; clone size: -; D gene: TRBD2; CDR3 protein: CSARDPAGGPYEQYF; CDR3 DNA: TGCAGTGCTAGAGACCCAGCGGGAGGGCCTTACGAGCAGTACTTC
J gene: TRBJ2-5; V gene: TRBV5-1; clone size: -; D gene: -; CDR3 protein: CASTVQETQYF; CDR3 DNA: TGCGCCAGCACCGTCCAAGAGACCCAGTACTTC
J gene: TRBJ1-3; V gene: TRBV12-3/TRBV12-4; clone size: -; D gene: -; CDR3 protein: CASSLQVPSGNTIYF; CDR3 DNA: TGTGCCAGCAGTCTACAGGTTCCCTCTGGAAACACCATATATTTT
J gene: TRBJ2-7; V gene: TRBV5-4; clone size: -; D gene: TRBD2; CDR3 protein: CASSLGGGPREQYF; CDR3 DNA: TGTGCCAGCAGCTTGGGGGGAGGGCCTCGAGAGCAGTACTTC
J gene: TRBJ1-1; V gene: TRBV11-1; clone size: -; D gene: TRBD1; CDR3 protein: CASSRGGQGPTEAFF; CDR3 DNA: TGTGCCAGCAGCCGCGGGGGACAGGGTCCGACTGAAGCTTTCTTT
J gene: TRBJ1-5; V gene: TRBV30; clone size: -; D gene: -; CDR3 protein: CAWSVVGNQPQHF; CDR3 DNA: TGTGCCTGGAGTGTAGTGGGCAATCAGCCCCAGCATTTT
J gene: TRBJ2-3; V gene: TRBV20-1; clone size: -; D gene: -; CDR3 protein: CSAPSVADTQYF; CDR3 DNA: TGCAGTGCCCCAAGTGTTGCAGATACGCAGTATTTT
J gene: TRBJ1-2; V gene: TRBV5-1; clone size: -; D gene: TRBD1; CDR3 protein: CASADRGLGGYTF; CDR3 DNA: TGCGCCAGCGCCGACAGGGGGCTTGGTGGCTACACCTTC
J gene: TRBJ2-7; V gene: TRBV5-1; clone size: -; D gene: -; CDR3 protein: CASSYVEGEQYF; CDR3 DNA: TGCGCCAGCAGCTACGTGGAGGGGGAGCAGTACTTC
J gene: TRBJ2-7; V gene: TRBV12-3/TRBV12-4; clone size: -; D gene: TRBD1; CDR3 protein: CASSLGQGLSYEQYF; CDR3 DNA: TGTGCCAGCAGTCTCGGACAGGGACTCTCCTACGAGCAGTACTTC
J gene: TRBJ2-5; V gene: TRBV7-8; clone size: -; D gene: -; CDR3 protein: CASSLGGGTNQETQYF; CDR3 DNA: TGTGCCAGCAGCTTAGGGGGAGGGACAAACCAAGAGACCCAGTACTTC
J gene: TRBJ2-1; V gene: TRBV20-1; clone size: -; D gene: -; CDR3 protein: CSARTKGGAYNEQFF; CDR3 DNA: TGCAGTGCTAGAACAAAGGGAGGCGCCTACAATGAGCAGTTCTTC
J gene: TRBJ1-1; V gene: TRBV18; clone size: -; D gene: -; CDR3 protein: CASSPRSGGTTEAFF; CDR3 DNA: TGTGCCAGCTCACCTCGTTCCGGGGGGACCACTGAAGCTTTCTTT
J gene: TRBJ2-5; V gene: TRBV5-1; clone size: once; D gene: -; CDR3 protein: CASSPGAGDRETQYF; CDR3 DNA: TGCGCCAGCAGCCCCGGGGCAGGCGACCGGGAGACCCAGTACTTC